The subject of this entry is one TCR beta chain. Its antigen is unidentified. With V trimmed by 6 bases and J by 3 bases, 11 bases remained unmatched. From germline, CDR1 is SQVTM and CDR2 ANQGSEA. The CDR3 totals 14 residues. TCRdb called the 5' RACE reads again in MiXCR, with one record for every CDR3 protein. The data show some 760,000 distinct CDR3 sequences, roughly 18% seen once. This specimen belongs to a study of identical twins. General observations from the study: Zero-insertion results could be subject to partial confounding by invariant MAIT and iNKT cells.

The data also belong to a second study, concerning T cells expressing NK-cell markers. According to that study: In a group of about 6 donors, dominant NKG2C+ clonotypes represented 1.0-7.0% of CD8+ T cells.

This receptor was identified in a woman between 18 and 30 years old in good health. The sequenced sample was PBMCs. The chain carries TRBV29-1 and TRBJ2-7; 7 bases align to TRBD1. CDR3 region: CSVGRHRGHYEQYF. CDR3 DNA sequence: TGCAGCGTGGGCCGACACAGGGGTCACTACGAGCAGTACTTC.